The subject of this entry is one TCR beta chain. The data derive from a study of blood T cell repertoires in COVID-19. V was clipped by 2 bases and J by 6 bases; unmatched bases: 4. The germline gives CDR1 MNHNS, CDR2 SASEGT. The CDR3 loop spans 14 amino acids. In the original processing: Estimates of nucleated cell counts were drawn from the amplification of reference gene primers. Clones were sequenced by immunoSEQ multiplex PCR, and TCRdb holds only the in-frame ones, with some missing. From that table come the V and J calls and clone size; the DNA was used to work out D and trimming. This table holds about 260,000 clones, more than 75% found once.

This receptor was taken from a woman in her forties who had recovered from COVID-19. The specimen sequenced was peripheral blood. The gene calls are TRBV6-1 and TRBJ1-3; 7 nucleotides match TRBD1. CDR3 sequence: CASSERDSINTIYF. CDR3 DNA: TGTGCCAGCAGTGAACGGGACAGTATAAACACCATATATTTT.